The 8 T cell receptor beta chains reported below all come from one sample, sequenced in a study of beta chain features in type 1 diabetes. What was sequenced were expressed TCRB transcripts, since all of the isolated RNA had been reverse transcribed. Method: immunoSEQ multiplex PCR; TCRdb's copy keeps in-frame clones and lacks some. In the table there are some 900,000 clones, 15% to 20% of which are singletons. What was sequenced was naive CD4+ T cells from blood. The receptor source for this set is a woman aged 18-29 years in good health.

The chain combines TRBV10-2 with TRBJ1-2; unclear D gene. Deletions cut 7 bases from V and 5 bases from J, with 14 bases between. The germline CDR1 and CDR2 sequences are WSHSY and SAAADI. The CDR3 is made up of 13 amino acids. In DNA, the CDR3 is TGCGCCAGCACTTCGGACGGGGATTATGGCTACACCTTC. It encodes CASTSDGDYGYTF.

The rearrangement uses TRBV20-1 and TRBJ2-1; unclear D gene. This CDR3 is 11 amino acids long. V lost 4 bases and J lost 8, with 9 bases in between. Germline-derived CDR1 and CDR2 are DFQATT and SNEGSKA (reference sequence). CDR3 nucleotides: TGCAGTGCTAAGCGAGGCGATGAGCAGTTCTTC. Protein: CSAKRGDEQFF.

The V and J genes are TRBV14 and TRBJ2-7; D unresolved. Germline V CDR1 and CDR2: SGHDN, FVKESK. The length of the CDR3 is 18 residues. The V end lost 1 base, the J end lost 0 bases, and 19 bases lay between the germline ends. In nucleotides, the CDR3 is TGTGCCAGCAGCCAAGGTCTGCTGTCTTCTCGTCCCTCCTACGAGCAGTACTTC. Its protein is CASSQGLLSSRPSYEQYF. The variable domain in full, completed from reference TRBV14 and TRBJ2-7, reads EAGVTQFPSHSVIEKGQTVTLRCDPISGHDNLYWYRRVMGKEIKFLLHFVKESKQDESGMPNNRFLAERTGGTYSTLKVQPAELEDSGVYFCASSQGLLSSRPSYEQYFGPGTRLTVT.

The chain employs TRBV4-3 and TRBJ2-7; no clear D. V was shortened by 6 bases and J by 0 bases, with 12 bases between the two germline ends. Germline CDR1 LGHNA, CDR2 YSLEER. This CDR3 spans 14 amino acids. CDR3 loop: CASRETENSYEQYF. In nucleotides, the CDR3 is TGCGCCAGCAGGGAAACAGAGAACTCCTACGAGCAGTACTTC.

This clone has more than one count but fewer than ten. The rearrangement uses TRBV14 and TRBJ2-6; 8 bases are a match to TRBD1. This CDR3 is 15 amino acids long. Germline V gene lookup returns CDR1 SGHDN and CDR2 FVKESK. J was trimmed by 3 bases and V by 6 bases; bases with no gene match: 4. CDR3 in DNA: TGTGCCAGCAGTAGCAGGGGGCTTGGGGCCAACGTCCTGACTTTC. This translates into CASSSRGLGANVLTF.

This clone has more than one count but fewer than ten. The CDR3 DNA reads as TGCAGCGTCAGTGACCTTGGGGCTAATGAAAAACTGTTTTTT. Its translation: CSVSDLGANEKLFF. V and J are TRBV29-1 and TRBJ1-4; D remains unclear. Germline V gene sequence: CDR1 SQVTM, CDR2 ANQGSEA. CDR3 size: 14 residues. Deletions cut 6 bases from V and 3 bases from J, with 14 bases between.

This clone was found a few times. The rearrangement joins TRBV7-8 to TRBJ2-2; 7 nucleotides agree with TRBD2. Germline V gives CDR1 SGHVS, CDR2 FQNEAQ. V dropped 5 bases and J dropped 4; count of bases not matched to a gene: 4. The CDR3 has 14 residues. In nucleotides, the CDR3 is TGTGCCAGCAGCCCCCGGACTAGCACCGGGGAGCTGTTTTTT. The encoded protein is CASSPRTSTGELFF.

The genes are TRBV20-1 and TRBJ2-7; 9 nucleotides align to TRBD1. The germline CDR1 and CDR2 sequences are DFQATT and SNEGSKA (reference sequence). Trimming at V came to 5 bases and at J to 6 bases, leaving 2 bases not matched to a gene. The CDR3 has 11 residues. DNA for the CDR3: TGCAGTGCTCGGACAGGGGCCGAGCAGTACTTC. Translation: CSARTGAEQYF.